This T cell receptor (beta chain) emerged from a study of blood T cell repertoires in COVID-19 (dated by TCRdb to the early 2020s). General notes on the study: Samples from collaborators originated in the United States, Italy and Spain and spanned both the acute and convalescent phases of COVID-19. Where available, HLA class I and class II types were taken from metadata supplied by the sample provider and were not determined by assay-based typing. The material from the prospective study consisted of cDNA or gDNA derived from T cells, B-cell-depleted T cells, or PBMCs. The dataset comprised deeply sampled blood TCRbeta repertoires from subjects exposed to, actively infected with, or recovered from COVID-19. The samples were drawn from two sources: the first 160 participants of the ongoing ImmuneRACE study, and 1,200 or so subjects contributed by 6 global collaborators. The repertoires were made available in a free public database intended to serve as a resource for research on the immune response to SARS-CoV-2. Nearly every sample came with metadata listing a de-identified subject ID, COVID-19 status, age in years and sex.

Whole blood was collected in K2EDTA tubes by collaborating institutions according to the institutions' own protocols. For TCRbeta analysis, collaborators shipped samples in one of three forms: frozen whole blood, isolated PBMCs, or DNA extracted from either of those sample types. A remark on this clone: Its antigen has not been determined. Within one base of it there is no much larger clone, and no base qualities were kept.

The immunoSEQ Assay, a bias-controlled multiplex PCR, was used to amplify TCRbeta CDR3 regions from genomic DNA. For the original study's pipeline: The number of nucleated cells in each sample was estimated from the amplification of reference gene primers within the assay. To quantify the absolute abundance of each unique TCRbeta CDR3 rearrangement, sequence reads were collapsed and filtered. Productive Simpson clonality was computed per sample as the square root of Simpson's diversity index over productive rearrangements. TCRdb mirrors the immuneACCESS table, restricted to in-frame sequences. Some clones are absent from its copies; in checked studies, under half trace to an unresolved V gene, and the reason for the others is unknown. V and J calls and clone size are as listed in that table; D and trimming were resolved from the DNA. This sample lists tens of thousands of clones; approximately 83% were detected once. The biggest ten clones account for 3.5% to 4.5% of the sample.

Looking up the germline V gene yields CDR1 LGHNT and CDR2 FRNRAP. V is cut by 5 bases and J by 2 bases, and the space between the germline ends is 21 bases. The CDR3 runs 17 residues from the cysteine to the phenylalanine. The kept DNA is CDR3 alone, 51 bases in frame from the first base. General findings and caveats noted by the study authors: Clinical and demographic metadata were provided uncurated, with the amount varying by source and participant.

The sequenced sample consisted of peripheral blood. The rearranged segments are TRBV12-5 and TRBJ2-5; TRBD2 is a weak D gene call, 7 bases matching. The TCR comes from a man in his 60s with acute or convalescent COVID-19. In nucleotide form, the sequence is TGTGCTAGTGGTCCCAGGAAGGGGGGGCCGGGTCAAGAGACCCAGTACTTC. The encoded protein is CASGPRKGGPGQETQYF.